Listed here is a single T cell receptor beta chain. Its antigen remains unidentified. Every patient had mismatch repair deficiency by PCR or immunohistochemistry. Three pembrolizumab responders had their TCRs sequenced. This specimen comes from a study of PD-1 blockade in mismatch repair-deficient tumors. Study outcomes and limitations: Tumor-resident clones, often undetectable pretreatment in blood, expanded then contracted after pembrolizumab.

Assay used: immunoSEQ multiplex PCR; TCRdb lists only in-frame clones, some missing. The table has tens of thousands of clones, approximately 81% seen once. The CDR3 extends over 13 amino acids. Trimming at V came to 9 bases and at J to 5 bases, leaving 9 bases not matched to a gene. Germline V gene lookup returns CDR1 WSHSY and CDR2 SAAADI. The sequence came from an adult with mismatch repair-deficient cancer. The specimen was peripheral blood, collected 12 weeks after starting pembrolizumab. This chain connects TRBV10-2 to TRBJ2-7, with 8 bases aligning to TRBD1. CDR3: CASRTGSGHEQYF. In nucleotides, the CDR3 is TGCGCCAGTCGGACAGGGAGTGGCCACGAGCAGTACTTC.